Included here is one T cell receptor beta chain sequence, with context. It lacks a known antigen. One base away there is no much larger clone; base qualities are not given. High-throughput TCR beta sequencing profiled peripheral blood CD8+ and CD4+ T cells from healthy donors, Susac syndrome patients and multiple sclerosis patients. The healthy donors served as controls matched for age and sex. Bulk CD8+ and CD4+ T cells were purified by magnetic negative isolation, whereas CD8+ TEMRA cells were enriched by FACS. Blood was collected in EDTA tubes and processed within 24 hours, with PBMCs isolated through density gradient centrifugation. PBMCs destined for TCR sequencing were cryopreserved in liquid nitrogen and later thawed in a 37 °C water bath. A purity of at least 90% was achieved for sorted or isolated CD4+, CD8+ and CD8+ TEMRA cells. Trimming at the junction amounts to 3 bases on V and 6 bases on J, and the germline ends lie 18 bases apart. From the cysteine through the phenylalanine, the CDR3 covers 16 amino acids. The sequence is cut down to CDR3 DNA, 48 bases in frame from base 1. CDR1 is given as MGHRA and CDR2 as YSYEKL, both from the germline V gene.

This record belongs to a study of CD8 T cells in Susac syndrome (dated by TCRdb to about 2019). For context, the study as a whole: Whether CD8+ T cell activation and differentiation in Susac syndrome was antigen driven was tested using repertoire sequencing.

Study-level results and caveats: The number of individuals in the TCR sequencing and HLA analysis was recognized as being relatively small.

RNA was extracted using the RNeasy kit, and roughly 0.5 to 1 ug of the RNA was reverse transcribed with random hexamers. The immunoSEQ multiplex PCR assay, which covers 54 Vbeta and 13 Jbeta segments, was used to amplify TCR beta CDR3 regions. PCR amplification bias was corrected using a synthetic template baseline for primer optimization and computational correction. Under the source paper's analysis protocol: Reads were annotated to V, D and J genes according to IMGT and were analyzed with immunoSEQ Analyzer, with only productive sequences retained. Clonality was computed as one minus Shannon entropy normalized by log2 of the number of productive unique sequences. For each patient and control, public and private clones were evaluated within the 100 most prevalent clones. Susac-specific clones were defined as absent from healthy and MS cohorts, 850 to 1,300 published viral clones and other ImmuneACCESS disease sequences. TCRdb reworked the public reads: Q25 trimming with fastp, MiXCR clone assembly, productive beta chains retained. For every CDR3 protein sequence, its rows merge into one entry that carries the most common genes and DNA. For this entry, the V and J calls and clone size follow TCRdb and not the study's own pipeline. Counted in this sample were about 120,000 distinct CDR3 sequences; roughly 94% of them appeared once. The top ten constitute 0.095% to 0.1% of the sample.

The source is a human donor in good health. The sequenced sample was CD4+ T cells from PBMCs. The rearrangement combines TRBV4-1 with TRBJ2-1, with TRBD2 as a weak D call on 5 bases. The nucleotide sequence is given as TGCGCCAGCAGCCAGGGTAGCGAGAGTAATCCCAATGAGCAGTTCTTC. Protein translation: CASSQGSESNPNEQFF.